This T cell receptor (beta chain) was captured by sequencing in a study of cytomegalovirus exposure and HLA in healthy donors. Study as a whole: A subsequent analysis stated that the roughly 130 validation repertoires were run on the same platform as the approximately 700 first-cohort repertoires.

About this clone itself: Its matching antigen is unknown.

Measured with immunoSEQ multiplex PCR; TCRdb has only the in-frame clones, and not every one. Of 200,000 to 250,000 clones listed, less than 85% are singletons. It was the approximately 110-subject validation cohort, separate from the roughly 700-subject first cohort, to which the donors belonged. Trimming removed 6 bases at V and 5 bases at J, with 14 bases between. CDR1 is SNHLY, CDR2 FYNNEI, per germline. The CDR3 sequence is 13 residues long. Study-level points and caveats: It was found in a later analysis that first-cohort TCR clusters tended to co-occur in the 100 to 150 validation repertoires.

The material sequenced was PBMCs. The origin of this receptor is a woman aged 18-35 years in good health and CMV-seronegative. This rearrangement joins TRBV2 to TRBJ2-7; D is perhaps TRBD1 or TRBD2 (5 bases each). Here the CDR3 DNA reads TGTGCCAGCAGCGGGACGGCCGTCGACGAGCAGTACTTC. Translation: CASSGTAVDEQYF.